The 18 T cell receptor beta chains given below trace back to one sample, sequenced in a study of OX40 agonist ivuxolimab in advanced cancers. Clones were sequenced by immunoSEQ multiplex PCR, and TCRdb holds only the in-frame ones, with some missing. The sample has about 39,000 clones, about 93% seen once. The sample here was CD4+ or CD8+ T cells sorted from blood, taken in a trial of the OX40 agonist ivuxolimab. The receptors were gathered from an adult with an advanced solid tumor such as melanoma, head and neck, liver or kidney cancer.

The chain carries TRBV7-3 and TRBJ2-1; 8 nucleotides align to TRBD1. The V gene end was trimmed by 5 bases and the J gene end by 4 bases; junction bases not matched to a gene: 7. The germline V gene has CDR1 SGHTA and CDR2 FQGTGA. The CDR3 runs 15 residues. The CDR3 DNA reads as TGTGCCAGCAGCCTAGGACAGGGCCCTTACAATGAGCAGTTCTTC. Protein product: CASSLGQGPYNEQFF.

This clone came up a few times. This sequence joins TRBV27 and TRBJ1-5, with no clear D. The CDR3 spans 13 residues. Germline-derived CDR1 and CDR2 are MNHEY and SMNVEV (reference sequence). The ends were cut back, 6 bases at V and 1 base at J, with 7 bases in the middle. CDR3 sequence (DNA): TGTGCCAGCAGGGGGTTGAGCAATCAGCCCCAGCATTTT. Translating gives CASRGLSNQPQHF.

The rearrangement links TRBV6-5 to TRBJ2-5, with D hard to call. The germline gives CDR1 MNHEY, CDR2 SVGAGI. V lost 0 bases, J lost 3 bases, and 14 bases lay in between. The CDR3 runs 16 residues. The CDR3 reads CASSYSFRAQKETQYF. CDR3 DNA sequence: TGTGCCAGCAGTTACTCGTTTCGAGCCCAAAAAGAGACCCAGTACTTC.

The gene calls are TRBV6-5 and TRBJ1-1, with no clear D. This CDR3 has 15 amino acids. V lost 0 bases and J lost 8, with 16 bases in between. Per the germline V gene, CDR1 is MNHEY and CDR2 is SVGAGI. The CDR3 is CASSYSRFNDGEAFF. DNA of the CDR3: TGTGCCAGCAGTTACTCGAGATTTAACGATGGGGAAGCTTTCTTT.

The rearrangement links TRBV10-1 to TRBJ2-2; D may be TRBD2 (6 bases). The length of the CDR3 is 16 residues. Germline V lookup: CDR1 WNHNN, CDR2 SYGVQD (reference sequence). V was cut by 4 bases and J by 1 base, with 13 bases left in between. This CDR3 reads CASSGGEYLNTGELFF. The CDR3 coding sequence is TGCGCCAGCAGTGGCGGGGAATACCTGAACACCGGGGAGCTGTTTTTT.

The chain has TRBV6-5 and TRBJ2-7, with 7 positions matching TRBD1. From germline, CDR1 is MNHEY and CDR2 SVGAGI. Trimming cost V 2 bases and J 1 base; bases outside gene matches: 2. CDR3 length: 14 amino acids. CDR3 in amino acids: CASSYGTASYEQYF. The CDR3 nucleotides are TGTGCCAGCAGTTACGGGACAGCATCCTACGAGCAGTACTTC.

The chain couples TRBV7-6 to TRBJ2-5, with 8 bases lining up with TRBD2. V trimming: 1 base; J trimming: 2 bases; junction bases outside the gene matches: 3. CDR3 size: 15 residues. Germline-derived CDR1 and CDR2 are SGHVS and FNYEAQ. In DNA form, the CDR3 reads TGTGCCAGCAGCTTAGGCGGGGGGAAGCAAGAGACCCAGTACTTC. It specifies CASSLGGGKQETQYF.

This chain connects TRBV4-1 to TRBJ2-1; tentative D call: TRBD2 (6 bases). In germline, CDR1 is MGHRA, CDR2 YSYEKL. CDR3 length: 14 residues. V lost 4 bases, J lost 7 bases, and 14 bases lay in between. The CDR3 DNA follows: TGCGCCAGCAGCCCCCCGACTAGAAGGAATGAGCAGTTCTTC. It specifies CASSPPTRRNEQFF.

J is TRBJ2-7 and V is TRBV4-1; TRBD2 matches 7 bases. In germline, CDR1 is MGHRA, CDR2 YSYEKL. The CDR3 totals 16 residues. Trimming took 2 bases from V and 5 from J; bases not matched to a gene: 12. This CDR3 reads CASSQQGGRARDEQYF. The CDR3 DNA sequence: TGCGCCAGCAGCCAACAAGGCGGGAGAGCCAGGGACGAGCAGTACTTC.

The V gene is TRBV18, the J gene TRBJ2-7, with TRBD2 matching 9 bases. V shed 3 bases and J 0 bases; nucleotides not matched to a gene: 6. The CDR3 has 16 amino acids. Germline CDR1 and CDR2: KGHSH and LQKENI. CDR3 loop: CASSPEGSGSSYEQYF. The CDR3 DNA sequence: TGTGCCAGCTCACCGGAAGGTAGCGGGAGCTCCTACGAGCAGTACTTC.

The rearrangement links TRBV7-2 to TRBJ2-3; unclear D gene. Trimming pared 5 bases from V and 5 bases from J, leaving 14 bases between. CDR3 length: 14 amino acids. Looked up from germline, CDR1 is SGHTA and CDR2 is FQGNSA. The CDR3 region has the DNA TGTGCCAGCAGCCTAACCGACGCAGTAGATACGCAGTATTTT. This translates into CASSLTDAVDTQYF.

This clone was observed a handful of times. This chain's CDR3 is CASAGVGTDTQYF. The CDR3 nucleotides are TGTGCCAGCGCGGGAGTCGGCACAGATACGCAGTATTTT. The chain is built from TRBV6-4 and TRBJ2-3; 7 bases map to TRBD2. Unmatched junction bases numbered 3, after V lost 8 bases and J lost 1 base. The CDR3 has 13 amino acids. Germline CDR1 reads MRHNA; CDR2 reads SNTAGT.

The chain has TRBV7-9 and TRBJ2-3; D uncertain. This CDR3 is 10 amino acids long. Germline values: CDR1 SEHNR, CDR2 FQNEAQ (reference sequence). The CDR3 is CAHTADTQYF. The CDR3 DNA sequence: TGTGCTCACACGGCGGATACGCAGTATTTT.

The chain has TRBV10-2 and TRBJ2-7; D possibly corresponds to TRBD2 (5 bases). V gave up 7 bases and J gave up 0 bases, with 13 bases separating them. This CDR3 has 14 residues. The V gene's germline CDR1 is WSHSY and CDR2 SAAADI. The CDR3 is CASTKADGSYEQYF. In DNA form, the CDR3 reads TGCGCCAGCACCAAAGCGGACGGCTCCTACGAGCAGTACTTC.

The chain carries TRBV10-3 and TRBJ2-1; TRBD2 aligns across 7 bases. After removal of 8 bases from V and 9 bases from J, the junction contained 10 bases not matched to a gene. The CDR3 consists of 13 residues. CDR1 is ENHRY, CDR2 SYGVKD, per germline. The chain's CDR3 is CAIGIGRELEQFF. CDR3 sequence (DNA): TGTGCCATCGGCATCGGGCGGGAGCTTGAGCAGTTCTTC.

The chain combines TRBV4-3 with TRBJ1-2; D not certain. V shed 1 base and J shed 3 bases, with 12 bases lying between them. Germline CDR1 reads LGHNA; CDR2 reads YSLEER. The CDR3 covers 15 residues. The CDR3 here is CASSQASRGDYGYTF. In DNA, the CDR3 is TGCGCCAGCAGCCAAGCGAGTCGGGGTGACTATGGCTACACCTTC.

This clone is deemed medium-sized. This chain joins TRBV7-8 and TRBJ1-1; D not resolved. Looked up from germline, CDR1 is SGHVS and CDR2 is FQNEAQ. This CDR3 spans 13 amino acids. V lost 0 bases and J 0 bases, leaving 2 bases between the germline ends. CDR3 bases: TGTGCCAGCAGCTTAGCTATGAACACTGAAGCTTTCTTT. Protein: CASSLAMNTEAFF.

The chain links TRBV30 to TRBJ1-2, with D unresolved. Germline CDR1 is GTSNPN and CDR2 is SVGIG (reference sequence). The CDR3 covers 15 residues. The V and J ends lost 6 bases and 2 bases respectively, with 19 bases between them. DNA for the CDR3: TGTGCCTGCCTCGCCCTCGGCCTTGCCAACTATGGCTACACCTTC. Protein sequence: CACLALGLANYGYTF. Supplemented by reference TRBV30 and TRBJ1-2, the full variable domain reads SQTIHQWPATLVQPVGSPLSLECTVEGTSNPNLYWYRQAAGRGLQLLFYSVGIGQISSEVPQNLSASRPQDRQFILSSKKLLLSDSGFYLCACLALGLANYGYTFGSGTRLTVV.